A selection of T cell receptor beta chains follows, all from one sample in a study of T-cell reconstitution after alpha-beta-depleted transplantation in children. TCRdb independently ran MiXCR on the PCR reads; one entry per CDR3 protein. The sample lists about 110,000 distinct CDR3 sequences, under 13% occurring once. The sequencing used PBMCs from the stem cell graft donor, collected from the stem cell graft. The receptor set was obtained from a human donor who donated a stem cell graft to a child with acute lymphoblastic leukemia. CDR3s include the opening cysteine and the closing phenylalanine or tryptophan. A D gene is named only where the DNA matches it firmly. Rows give clone size only sometimes, using once, few, many, or a class for an expanded clone.

cdr3_length clone_size j_call d_call v_call cdr3_nt cdr3_aa
20 many TRBJ2-1 TRBD2 TRBV20-1 TGCAGTGCTAGAACCCCCTCCGGACTAGCGGGAGAAGGGTCCTACAATGAGCAGTTCTTC CSARTPSGLAGEGSYNEQFF
12 many TRBJ2-1 NA TRBV6-1 TGTGCCAGCAGAGCAGCACTGAATGAGCAGTTCTTC CASRAALNEQFF
18 many TRBJ1-1 NA TRBV7-2 TGTGCCAGCAGCAGGGGGGACCCCAGGGGTGTAGGAGACACTGAAGCTTTCTTT CASSRGDPRGVGDTEAFF
13 many TRBJ2-3 NA TRBV5-1 TGCGCCAGCAGCTTGACAGTAGCAGATACGCAGTATTTT CASSLTVADTQYF
17 many TRBJ2-1 TRBD2 TRBV10-3 TGTGCCATCAGGGGTGCTAGCGGGGGGATCTCCCCCGAGGAGCAGTTCTTC CAIRGASGGISPEEQFF
13 many TRBJ2-7 NA TRBV20-1 TGCAGTGCTAGGGACCCTAGCTCCTACGAGCAGTACTTC CSARDPSSYEQYF
13 many TRBJ1-2 NA TRBV27 TGTGCCAGCTCCACAGGGCCAAACTATGGCTACACCTTC CASSTGPNYGYTF
12 many TRBJ2-1 NA TRBV7-6 TGTGCCAGCAGCTCGATTTGGGGGGAGCAGTTCTTC CASSSIWGEQFF
17 many TRBJ2-1 NA TRBV4-1 TGCGCCAGCAGCCAAGATCAGTTGACCCCCTTGGAAGCTGAGCAGTTCTTC CASSQDQLTPLEAEQFF
13 NA TRBJ2-1 NA TRBV7-9 TGTGCCAGCAGCTTAGCAACAGCCAATGAGCAGTTCTTC CASSLATANEQFF
13 many TRBJ2-7 NA TRBV7-9 TGTGCCAGCAGCTCCCCTGTGCCCTACGAGCAGTACTTC CASSSPVPYEQYF
12 many TRBJ2-1 NA TRBV7-2 TGTGCCAGCAGCTTAGTTACAATGGGGCAGTTCTTC CASSLVTMGQFF
16 many TRBJ1-2 TRBD1 TRBV11-2 TGTGCCAGCAGCCTAGTAGGGGGCAGGCGGGACTATGGCTACACCTTC CASSLVGGRRDYGYTF
16 many TRBJ1-3 TRBD1 TRBV6-5 TGTGCCAGCAGTTACTCACACAGGGGGTACGGAAACACCATATATTTT CASSYSHRGYGNTIYF
15 few TRBJ1-1 NA TRBV18 TGTGCCAGCTCACCGACACCCGGCAGGGTCACTGAAGCTTTCTTT CASSPTPGRVTEAFF
15 many TRBJ2-4 TRBD2 TRBV28 TGTGCCAGCAGTTTAGCGGGAGGGCCTAAAAACATTCAGTACTTC CASSLAGGPKNIQYF
14 NA TRBJ2-2 NA TRBV7-2 TGTGCCAGCAGCCCCCGCTCCAGTGCCGGGGAGCTGTTTTTT CASSPRSSAGELFF